What follows are 27 T cell receptor beta chains derived from one specimen sequenced in a study of cytomegalovirus exposure and HLA in healthy donors. PCR involved 60 Vbeta and 13 Jbeta primers. TCRdb's copy holds only in-frame clones and misses some; the assay was immunoSEQ multiplex PCR. Its listing shows about 52,000 clones. Sequenced input: PBMCs. The receptors were gathered from a woman aged 55-75 years in good health and CMV-seropositive.

The rearrangement links TRBV14 to TRBJ2-2; D is unclear. This CDR3 is 13 amino acids long. With 4 bases removed from V and 4 bases from J, the gap between germline ends came to 7 bases. CDR1 is SGHDN and CDR2 is FVKESK in the germline V gene. CDR3 loop: CASSPTPTGELFF. The DNA for the CDR3 is TGTGCCAGCAGCCCTACCCCCACCGGGGAGCTGTTTTTT.

The V and J genes are TRBV28 and TRBJ2-3; tentatively, D is TRBD2 (7 bases). CDR1 MDHEN and CDR2 SYDVKM come from the germline V gene. The CDR3 spans 15 residues. Trimming shortened V by 7 bases and J by 1 base, and 15 bases separated the two germline ends. The CDR3 is CASKMGGPGTDTQYF. In nucleotides, the CDR3 is TGTGCCAGCAAGATGGGGGGGCCGGGCACAGATACGCAGTATTTT.

The chain carries TRBV5-1 and TRBJ2-1; TRBD2 matches 9 bases. J lost 7 bases, V lost 4 bases, and 9 bases had no gene match. Germline CDR1 and CDR2: SGHRS and YFSETQ. The CDR3 loop spans 15 amino acids. CDR3 protein: CASSVEAGGRNEQFF. The CDR3 coding sequence is TGCGCCAGCAGCGTGGAAGCGGGGGGAAGGAATGAGCAGTTCTTC. The full variable domain, completed using reference TRBV5-1 and TRBJ2-1, is KAGVTQTPRYLIKTRGQQVTLSCSPISGHRSVSWYQQTPGQGLQFLFEYFSETQRNKGNFPGRFSGRQFSNSRSEMNVSTLELGDSALYLCASSVEAGGRNEQFFGPGTRLTVL.

The V call is TRBV18, the J call TRBJ2-2; the D is unclear. Germline values: CDR1 KGHSH, CDR2 LQKENI. The CDR3 length is 16 residues. V lost 2 bases to trimming and J lost 0 bases, with 10 bases between them. CDR3 bases: TGTGCCAGCTCACCAAGACCGACTGCGAACACCGGGGAGCTGTTTTTT. It encodes CASSPRPTANTGELFF.

This rearrangement joins TRBV28 to TRBJ1-5; a weak D match, TRBD1 (6 bases). This CDR3 has 16 amino acids. Trimming pared 2 bases from V and 0 bases from J, leaving 11 bases between. Germline loops: CDR1 MDHEN, CDR2 SYDVKM. The CDR3 here is CASSLMGASSNQPQHF. The CDR3 bases are TGTGCCAGCAGTTTAATGGGGGCGTCTAGCAATCAGCCCCAGCATTTT.

The chain combines TRBV2 with TRBJ2-3, with D tentatively TRBD2 (5 bases). This CDR3 comprises 14 residues. CDR1 is SNHLY, CDR2 FYNNEI, per germline. V shed 4 bases and J shed 0 bases, with 8 bases lying between them. The DNA for the CDR3 is TGTGCCAGCAGTGGCAGCGGCAGCACAGATACGCAGTATTTT. As protein: CASSGSGSTDTQYF.

The V and J genes are TRBV4-2 and TRBJ2-7; 12 nucleotides line up with TRBD2. Germline lookup yields CDR1 LGHNA and CDR2 YNFKEQ. Trimming took 0 bases from V and 5 from J; bases not matched to a gene: 11. CDR3 length: 18 residues. In nucleotides, the CDR3 is TGTGCCAGCAGCCAAGAAACTGTACTAGCGGGGGGTATCGACGAGCAGTACTTC. Its translation is CASSQETVLAGGIDEQYF.

This chain uses TRBV19 with TRBJ1-5; D remains ambiguous. Germline values: CDR1 LNHDA, CDR2 SQIVND (reference sequence). CDR3 length equals 15 residues. Between the trimmed V and J ends, which lost 7 bases and 2 bases, there was a span of 15 bases. The CDR3 coding sequence is TGTGCCAGTACGCCCCCGGGATTTGGCAATCAGCCCCAGCATTTT. Translation: CASTPPGFGNQPQHF.

This chain joins TRBV7-2 and TRBJ1-2; TRBD1 might be the D (6 bases). CDR3 length equals 13 residues. Per germline, CDR1 SGHTA and CDR2 FQGNSA. Trimming left V 2 bases short and J 8 bases short, with 12 bases between. The CDR3 nucleotides read TGTGCCAGCAGCTTACAAACAGGGTTGGGCTACACCTTC. The encoded protein is CASSLQTGLGYTF.

J is TRBJ1-1 and V is TRBV7-8; the match to TRBD1 covers 10 bases. The CDR3 contains 18 residues. The junction had 8 bases not matched to a gene; V was cut back by 1 base and J by 0 bases. In germline, CDR1 is SGHVS, CDR2 FQNEAQ. CDR3 protein: CASSLGTGGTGVNTEAFF. The CDR3 DNA reads as TGTGCCAGCAGCTTAGGTACAGGGGGGACAGGGGTGAACACTGAAGCTTTCTTT.

V and J are TRBV10-3 and TRBJ1-6, with TRBD1 matching 9 bases. This CDR3 is 17 amino acids long. The V segment lost 4 bases and the J segment 7 bases; nucleotides outside the gene matches: 11. From germline, CDR1 is ENHRY and CDR2 SYGVKD. DNA for the CDR3: TGTGCCATCAGTGGTTCCCGGGACAGGGCATCAAATTCACCCCTCCACTTT. Its protein is CAISGSRDRASNSPLHF.

The chain couples TRBV29-1 to TRBJ1-3, with 9 positions matching TRBD1. The length of the CDR3 is 18 residues. CDR1 SQVTM and CDR2 ANQGSEA come from the germline V gene. Losses at the gene ends were 0 bases for V and 2 bases for J; bases not matched to a gene: 11. CDR3 DNA sequence: TGCAGCGTTGAAGAACCGCACAGGGGGCTTCTGGCTGGAAACACCATATATTTT. Amino acid sequence: CSVEEPHRGLLAGNTIYF.

A remark on this clone: Other DNA sequences from this sample encode an identical CDR3 as well. This chain joins TRBV28 and TRBJ2-2; 7 nucleotides line up with TRBD1. The CDR3 has 16 residues. CDR1 and CDR2 (germline): MDHEN, SYDVKM. The V and J ends lost 6 bases and 2 bases, in that order; junction bases with no gene match: 9. In nucleotides, the CDR3 is TGTGCCAGCAGATCGGGACAGCTCATAAACACCGGGGAGCTGTTTTTT. Translated, it gives CASRSGQLINTGELFF.

This chain joins TRBV4-2 and TRBJ2-1, with 8 bases identical to TRBD2. In germline, CDR1 is LGHNA, CDR2 YNFKEQ. This CDR3 has 17 amino acids. J gave up 2 bases and V 0 bases, and 6 bases lay outside the gene matches. CDR3 amino acids: CASSQDATSGPYNEQFF. The CDR3 nucleotides are TGTGCCAGCAGCCAAGATGCCACTAGCGGACCCTACAATGAGCAGTTCTTC.

The chain is built from TRBV29-1 and TRBJ2-7, with 9 bases aligning to TRBD2. CDR1 is SQVTM, CDR2 ANQGSEA, per germline. Trimming removed 1 base from V and 2 bases from J; junction bases left unmatched: 3. The CDR3 length is 14 residues. CDR3 DNA: TGCAGCGTTGAAGCTAGCGGGGTCGCCTACGAGCAGTACTTC. This translates into CSVEASGVAYEQYF.

The CDR3 loop reads CASSQVPQGARGEAFF. The DNA for the CDR3 is TGTGCCAGCAGCCAAGTCCCACAGGGGGCTCGAGGTGAAGCTTTCTTT. The V gene is TRBV14, the J gene TRBJ1-1; 9 bases line up with TRBD1. This CDR3 comprises 16 residues. The V and J ends lost 1 base and 7 bases, in that order; junction bases with no gene match: 10. Germline assignment: CDR1 SGHDN and CDR2 FVKESK.

The chain couples TRBV18 to TRBJ1-5; D is possibly TRBD1 (6 bases). Trimming took off 3 bases at V and 7 bases at J, with 22 bases between the two ends. The CDR3 consists of 17 residues. The germline V gene has CDR1 KGHSH and CDR2 LQKENI. CDR3 amino acids: CASSPDTGLHQGQPQHF. In DNA, the CDR3 is TGTGCCAGCTCACCTGACACAGGGCTTCATCAAGGACAGCCCCAGCATTTT.

V usage is TRBV7-2 and J usage is TRBJ1-1, with D possibly being TRBD1 (6 bases). Between the trimmed V and J ends, which lost 0 bases and 7 bases, there was a span of 24 bases. Per the germline V gene, CDR1 is SGHTA and CDR2 is FQGNSA. This CDR3 has 18 residues. The DNA for the CDR3 is TGTGCCAGCAGCTTAGCGCTTAGGGGGAAGACTTTCCTCTATGAAGCTTTCTTT. Translated: CASSLALRGKTFLYEAFF.

V and J are TRBV7-9 and TRBJ2-3, with 7 bases lining up with TRBD2. The J segment lost 4 bases and the V segment lost 5 bases, leaving 6 bases of the junction unmatched. The germline gives CDR1 SEHNR, CDR2 FQNEAQ (reference sequence). The CDR3 sequence is 14 residues long. The CDR3: CASSRGLVPDTQYF. The CDR3, as DNA: TGTGCCAGCAGCCGCGGACTAGTTCCAGATACGCAGTATTTT.

The J gene is TRBJ1-2, the V gene TRBV4-1; D call uncertain. CDR1 MGHRA and CDR2 YSYEKL come from the germline V gene. Trimming cost V 6 bases and J 0 bases, with 14 bases left between them. The CDR3 totals 15 residues. The CDR3 DNA sequence: TGCGCCAGCAGTCTTGGGGAGTTATCTAACTATGGCTACACCTTC. Translation gives CASSLGELSNYGYTF.

The J gene is TRBJ1-5, the V gene TRBV7-9, with TRBD1 identical over 7 bases. The CDR3 is 13 amino acids. CDR1 and CDR2 (germline): SEHNR, FQNEAQ (reference sequence). V dropped 6 bases and J dropped 7; count of bases not matched to a gene: 6. CDR3 loop: CASSWTGTQPQHF. DNA for the CDR3: TGTGCCAGCAGTTGGACAGGCACCCAGCCCCAGCATTTT.

The rearrangement links TRBV4-3 to TRBJ1-5; D call uncertain. The CDR3 is 14 residues long. Germline V gene sequence: CDR1 LGHNA, CDR2 YSLEER. Between the trimmed V and J ends, which lost 0 bases and 4 bases, there was a span of 7 bases. CDR3: CASSQDEGNQPQHF. CDR3 coding DNA: TGCGCCAGCAGCCAAGATGAGGGTAATCAGCCCCAGCATTTT.

The chain recombines TRBV9 with TRBJ1-5, with D possibly being TRBD1 (6 bases). Germline CDR1 SGDLS, CDR2 YYNGEE. The V and J ends lost 7 bases and 6 bases respectively, with 14 bases between them. The CDR3 consists of 13 residues. CDR3 coding DNA: TGTGCCAGCTCGGGGGGCATCAGTCAGCCCCAGCATTTT. Translated: CASSGGISQPQHF.

This sequence joins TRBV5-1 and TRBJ2-3; D perhaps matches TRBD1 (6 bases). Germline CDR1 reads SGHRS; CDR2 reads YFSETQ. The CDR3 contains 13 residues. Trimming took 8 bases from V and 4 from J, leaving 14 bases between them. The CDR3 DNA reads as TGCGCCAGTTGCAGGGGTCGGGCAGATACGCAGTATTTT. Its protein product is CASCRGRADTQYF. The full variable domain, its missing parts supplied by reference TRBV5-1 and TRBJ2-3, is KAGVTQTPRYLIKTRGQQVTLSCSPISGHRSVSWYQQTPGQGLQFLFEYFSETQRNKGNFPGRFSGRQFSNSRSEMNVSTLELGDSALYLCASCRGRADTQYFGPGTRLTVL.

About this clone itself: The same CDR3 can be traced to other DNA sequences in this sample. The chain has TRBV14 and TRBJ2-5, with TRBD2 as a possible D gene (6 bases). The V end lost 1 base, the J end lost 1 base, and 13 bases lay between the germline ends. The CDR3 length is 16 residues. Germline values: CDR1 SGHDN, CDR2 FVKESK. The CDR3 reads CASSQVLGGAQETQYF. The CDR3 DNA follows: TGTGCCAGCAGCCAAGTCCTGGGCGGGGCCCAAGAGACCCAGTACTTC.

V and J are TRBV29-1 and TRBJ2-3; D is unresolved. Germline V gene data show CDR1 as SQVTM and CDR2 as ANQGSEA. This CDR3 region has 11 residues. Trimming shortened V by 6 bases and J by 2 bases, and 6 bases separated the two germline ends. DNA for the CDR3: TGCAGCGTCCCTAACACAGATACGCAGTATTTT. It translates to CSVPNTDTQYF.

The V gene is TRBV18, the J gene TRBJ1-4; 10 positions agree with TRBD1. The CDR3 is made up of 17 amino acids. With V trimmed by 3 bases and J by 5 bases, 9 bases remained unmatched. Germline V gives CDR1 KGHSH, CDR2 LQKENI. CDR3 region: CASSPGTGVSRNEKLFF. In DNA form, the CDR3 reads TGTGCCAGCTCACCCGGGACAGGGGTCTCGCGAAATGAAAAACTGTTTTTT.